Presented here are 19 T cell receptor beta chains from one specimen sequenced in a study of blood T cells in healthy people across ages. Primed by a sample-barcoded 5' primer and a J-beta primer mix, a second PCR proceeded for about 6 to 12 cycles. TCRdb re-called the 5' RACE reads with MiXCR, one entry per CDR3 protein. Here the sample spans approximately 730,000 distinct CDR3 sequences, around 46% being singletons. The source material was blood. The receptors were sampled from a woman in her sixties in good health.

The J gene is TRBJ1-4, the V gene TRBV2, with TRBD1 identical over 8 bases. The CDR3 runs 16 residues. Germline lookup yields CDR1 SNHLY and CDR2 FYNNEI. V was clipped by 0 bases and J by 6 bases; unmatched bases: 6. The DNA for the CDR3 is TGTGCCAGCAGTGAAGCGCCTGGACAGGGCGATGAAAAACTGTTTTTT. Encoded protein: CASSEAPGQGDEKLFF.

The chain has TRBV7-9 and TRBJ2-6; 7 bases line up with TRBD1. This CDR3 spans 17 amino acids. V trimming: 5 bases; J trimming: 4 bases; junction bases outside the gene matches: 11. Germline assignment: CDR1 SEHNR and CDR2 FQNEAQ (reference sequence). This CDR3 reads CASSQGQAFGGANVLTF. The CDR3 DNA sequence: TGTGCCAGCAGCCAAGGACAGGCCTTCGGCGGGGCCAACGTCCTGACTTTC.

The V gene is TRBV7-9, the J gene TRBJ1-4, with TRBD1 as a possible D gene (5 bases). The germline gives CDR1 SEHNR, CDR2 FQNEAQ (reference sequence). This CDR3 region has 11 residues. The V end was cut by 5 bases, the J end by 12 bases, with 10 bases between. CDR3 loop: CASSTGTELFF. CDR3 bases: TGTGCCAGCAGCACCGGGACCGAACTGTTTTTT.

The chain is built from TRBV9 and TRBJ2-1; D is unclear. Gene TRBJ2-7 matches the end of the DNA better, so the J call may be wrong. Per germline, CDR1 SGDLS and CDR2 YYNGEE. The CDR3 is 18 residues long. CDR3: CASSVEVAVPLGLNEQYF. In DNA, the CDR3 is TGTGCCAGCAGCGTAGAGGTTGCGGTTCCCCTCGGTCTCAATGAGCAGTACTTC.

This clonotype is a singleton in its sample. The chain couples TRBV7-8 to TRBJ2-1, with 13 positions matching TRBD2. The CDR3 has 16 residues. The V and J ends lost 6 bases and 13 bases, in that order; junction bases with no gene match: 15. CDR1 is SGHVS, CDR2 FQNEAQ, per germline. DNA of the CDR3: TGTGCCAGCAGACCCGGACTAGCGGGGGCACAAGAGACCCAGTTCTTC. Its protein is CASRPGLAGAQETQFF.

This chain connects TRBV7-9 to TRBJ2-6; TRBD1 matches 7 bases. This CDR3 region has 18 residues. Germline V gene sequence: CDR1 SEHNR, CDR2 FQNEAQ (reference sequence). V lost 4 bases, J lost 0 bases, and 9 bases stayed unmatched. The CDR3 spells CASSSVTGTISGANVLTF. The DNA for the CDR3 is TGTGCCAGCAGCTCCGTGACAGGGACCATCTCTGGGGCCAACGTCCTGACTTTC.

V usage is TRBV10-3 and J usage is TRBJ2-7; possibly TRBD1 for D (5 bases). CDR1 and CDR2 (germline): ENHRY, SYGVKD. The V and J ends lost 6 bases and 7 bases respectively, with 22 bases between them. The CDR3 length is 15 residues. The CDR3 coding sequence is TGTGCCATCAGGCAACTGACAAGGGGATCAGGGGAGCAGTACTTC. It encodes CAIRQLTRGSGEQYF.

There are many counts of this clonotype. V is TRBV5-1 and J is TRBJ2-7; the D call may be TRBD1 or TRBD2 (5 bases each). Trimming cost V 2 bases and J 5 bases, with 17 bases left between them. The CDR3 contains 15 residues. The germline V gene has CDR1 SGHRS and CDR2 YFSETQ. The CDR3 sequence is CASSFTPARGDEQYF. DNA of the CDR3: TGCGCCAGCAGCTTTACACCAGCTCGGGGCGACGAGCAGTACTTC.

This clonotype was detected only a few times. The CDR3 loop is CATSDNGARQVFF. For the CDR3, the DNA is TGTGCCACCAGTGATAACGGGGCCCGGCAGGTTTTCTTT. The genes are TRBV24-1 and TRBJ1-1; possible D gene TRBD1, 5 bases. Looked up from germline, CDR1 is KGHDR and CDR2 is SFDVKD. Trimming shortened V by 3 bases and J by 13 bases, and 17 bases separated the two germline ends. The CDR3 runs 13 residues.

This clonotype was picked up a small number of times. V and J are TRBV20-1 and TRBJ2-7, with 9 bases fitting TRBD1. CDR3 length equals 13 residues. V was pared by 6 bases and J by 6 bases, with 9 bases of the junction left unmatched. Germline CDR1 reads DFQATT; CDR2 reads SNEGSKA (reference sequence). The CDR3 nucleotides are TGCAGTGCGGTTAGGACAGGGGTGGCCGAGCAGTACTTC. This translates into CSAVRTGVAEQYF.

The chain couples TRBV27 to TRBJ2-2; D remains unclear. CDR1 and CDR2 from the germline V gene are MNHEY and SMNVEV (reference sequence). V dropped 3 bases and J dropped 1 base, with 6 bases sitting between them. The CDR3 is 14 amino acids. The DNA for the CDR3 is TGTGCCAGCAGTTTTGCGGAGAACACCGGGGAGCTGTTTTTT. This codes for CASSFAENTGELFF.

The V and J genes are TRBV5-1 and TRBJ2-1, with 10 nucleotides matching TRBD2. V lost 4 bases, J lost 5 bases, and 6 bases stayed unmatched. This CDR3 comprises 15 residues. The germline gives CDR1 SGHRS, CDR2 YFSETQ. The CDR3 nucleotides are TGCGCCAGCAGCCTTAGCGGGGGGCCTCACAATGAGCAGTTCTTC. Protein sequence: CASSLSGGPHNEQFF.

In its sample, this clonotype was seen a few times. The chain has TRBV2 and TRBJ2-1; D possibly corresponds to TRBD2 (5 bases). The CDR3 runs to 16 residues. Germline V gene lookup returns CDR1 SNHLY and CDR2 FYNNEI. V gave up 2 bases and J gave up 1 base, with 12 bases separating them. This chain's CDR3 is CASSEIPGISYNEQFF. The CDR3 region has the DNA TGTGCCAGCAGTGAAATCCCGGGAATTTCCTACAATGAGCAGTTCTTC.

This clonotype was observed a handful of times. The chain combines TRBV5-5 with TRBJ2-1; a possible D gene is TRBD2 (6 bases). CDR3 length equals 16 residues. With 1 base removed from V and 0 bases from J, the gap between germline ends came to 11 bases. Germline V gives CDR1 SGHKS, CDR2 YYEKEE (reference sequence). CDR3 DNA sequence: TGTGCCAGCAGCTTGCAAGCGGGTAGCTCCTACAATGAGCAGTTCTTC. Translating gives CASSLQAGSSYNEQFF.

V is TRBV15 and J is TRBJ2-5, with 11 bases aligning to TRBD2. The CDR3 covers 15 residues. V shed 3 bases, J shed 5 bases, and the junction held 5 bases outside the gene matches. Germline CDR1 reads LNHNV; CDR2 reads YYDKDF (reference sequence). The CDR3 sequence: CATSRTSGVQETQYF. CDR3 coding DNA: TGTGCCACCAGCAGGACTAGCGGGGTCCAGGAGACCCAGTACTTC.

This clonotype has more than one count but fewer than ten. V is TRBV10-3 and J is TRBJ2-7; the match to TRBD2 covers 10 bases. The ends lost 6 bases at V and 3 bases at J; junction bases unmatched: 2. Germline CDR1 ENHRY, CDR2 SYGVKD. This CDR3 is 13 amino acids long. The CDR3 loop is CAISPSGSYEQYF. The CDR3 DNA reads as TGTGCCATCAGCCCTAGCGGGAGCTACGAGCAGTACTTC.

The CDR3, as DNA: TGCAGCGTTTATCAGGGCACCGGGGAGCTGTTTTTT. Translating gives CSVYQGTGELFF. The V gene is TRBV29-1, the J gene TRBJ2-2, with D possibly TRBD1 on 5 matching bases. CDR3 length equals 12 residues. Germline V gives CDR1 SQVTM, CDR2 ANQGSEA. The V gene lost 5 bases and the J gene lost 4 bases, with 8 bases spanning the gap.

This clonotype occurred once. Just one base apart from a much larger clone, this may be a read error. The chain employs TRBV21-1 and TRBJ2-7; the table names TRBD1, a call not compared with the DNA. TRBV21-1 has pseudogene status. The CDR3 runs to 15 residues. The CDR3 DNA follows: TGTGCCAGCAGCAAAGGCGACAGGAGAAACAATGAGCAGTACTTC. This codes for CASSKGDRRNNEQYF.

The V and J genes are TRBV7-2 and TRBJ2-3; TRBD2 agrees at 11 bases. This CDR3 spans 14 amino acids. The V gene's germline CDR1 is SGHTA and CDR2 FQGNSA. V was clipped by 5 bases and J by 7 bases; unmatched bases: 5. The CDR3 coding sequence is TGTGCCAGCAGCCGAAGACTAGCGGGGAATACGCAGTATTTT. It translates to CASSRRLAGNTQYF.